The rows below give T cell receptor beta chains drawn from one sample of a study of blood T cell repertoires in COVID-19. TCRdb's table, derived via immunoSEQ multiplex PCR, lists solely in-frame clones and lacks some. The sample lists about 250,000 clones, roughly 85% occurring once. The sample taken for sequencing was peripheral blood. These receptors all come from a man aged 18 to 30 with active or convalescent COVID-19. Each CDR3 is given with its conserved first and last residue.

cdr3_aa: CASFRIGNQPQHF
v_call: TRBV28

cdr3_aa: CASSLERATTEAFF
v_call: TRBV7-2

cdr3_aa: CAWINTSGAFF
v_call: TRBV30

cdr3_aa: CASSNRQATEAFF
v_call: TRBV7-9

cdr3_aa: CSVEKSGRFNEQFF
v_call: TRBV29-1

cdr3_aa: CASSLEGTGMYGYTF
v_call: TRBV5-1

cdr3_aa: CASSQDHQGTGRRLGTEAFF
v_call: TRBV14

cdr3_aa: CASSQDYARVLFF
v_call: TRBV4-3

cdr3_aa: CASSNVEAGYNEQFF
v_call: TRBV27

cdr3_aa: CASSGGTILHF
v_call: TRBV2

cdr3_aa: CASSGGGGGNQPQHF
v_call: TRBV2

cdr3_aa: CASSVSSYNSPLHF
v_call: TRBV9

cdr3_aa: CASSLGGIHEQFF
v_call: TRBV7-8

cdr3_aa: CASRPWGADTQYF
v_call: TRBV2

cdr3_aa: CASSSRAQGVNTEAFF
v_call: TRBV7-3

cdr3_aa: CASSLGVAGNQPQHF
v_call: TRBV7-2

cdr3_aa: CAISERQVSNQPQHF
v_call: TRBV10-3

cdr3_aa: CASSRQQDRGFDGYTF
v_call: TRBV4-3

cdr3_aa: CASSLSAGGPETQYF
v_call: TRBV27

cdr3_aa: CASGLDSYNEQFF
v_call: TRBV12-5

cdr3_aa: CASSLGDYEQYF
v_call: TRBV6-5

cdr3_aa: CASSQEGGGRSYEQYF
v_call: TRBV4-2

cdr3_aa: CASSLDTGLVNTEAFF
v_call: TRBV5-1

cdr3_aa: CASSQDPAGGLTDTQYF
v_call: TRBV4-3

cdr3_aa: CASSQGHGAGDEQFF
v_call: TRBV4-3

cdr3_aa: CASSAGQDGWHTQYF
v_call: TRBV9

cdr3_aa: CASSPPGASAGELFF
v_call: TRBV5-4